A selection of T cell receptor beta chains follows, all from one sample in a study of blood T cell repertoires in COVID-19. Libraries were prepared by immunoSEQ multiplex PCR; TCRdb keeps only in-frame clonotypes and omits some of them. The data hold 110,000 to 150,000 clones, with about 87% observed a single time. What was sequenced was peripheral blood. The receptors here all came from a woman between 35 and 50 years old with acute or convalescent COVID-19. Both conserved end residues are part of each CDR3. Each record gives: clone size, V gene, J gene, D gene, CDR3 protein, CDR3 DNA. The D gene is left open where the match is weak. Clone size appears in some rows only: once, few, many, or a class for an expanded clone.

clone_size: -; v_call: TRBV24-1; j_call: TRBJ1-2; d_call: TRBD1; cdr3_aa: CAVQDTGVHGYTF; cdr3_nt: TGTGCCGTGCAGGACACAGGGGTTCATGGCTACACCTTC
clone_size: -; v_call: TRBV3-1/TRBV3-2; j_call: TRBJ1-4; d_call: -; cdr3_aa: CASSQGAQVNEKLFF; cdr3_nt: TGTGCCAGCAGCCAAGGGGCGCAGGTAAATGAAAAACTGTTTTTT
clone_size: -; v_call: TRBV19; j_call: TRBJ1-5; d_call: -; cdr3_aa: CASSIIQSLNQPQHF; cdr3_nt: TGTGCCAGTAGTATTATACAGAGCCTCAATCAGCCCCAGCATTTT
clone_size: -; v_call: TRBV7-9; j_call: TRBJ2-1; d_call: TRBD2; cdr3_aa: CASSSTPSGGYNEQFF; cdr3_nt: TGTGCCAGCAGCTCAACCCCTAGCGGGGGTTACAATGAGCAGTTCTTC
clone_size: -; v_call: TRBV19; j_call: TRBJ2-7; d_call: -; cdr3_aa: CASSIDLAVEQYF; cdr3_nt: TGTGCCAGTAGTATAGATCTGGCGGTTGAGCAGTACTTC
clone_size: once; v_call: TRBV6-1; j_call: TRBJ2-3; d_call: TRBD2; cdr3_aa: CASSAQGTSGRSDTQYF; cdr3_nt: TGTGCCAGCAGTGCGCAAGGGACTAGCGGGAGATCAGATACGCAGTATTTT
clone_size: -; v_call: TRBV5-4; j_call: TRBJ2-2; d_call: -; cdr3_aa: CASSYVWVGGITGELFF; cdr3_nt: TGTGCCAGCAGCTATGTCTGGGTAGGGGGTATCACCGGGGAGCTGTTTTTT
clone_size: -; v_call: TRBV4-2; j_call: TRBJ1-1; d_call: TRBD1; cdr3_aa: CASSQGTGEPNTEAFF; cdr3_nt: TGTGCCAGCAGCCAGGGCACAGGGGAGCCGAACACTGAAGCTTTCTTT
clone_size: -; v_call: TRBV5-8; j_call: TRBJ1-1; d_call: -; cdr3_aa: CASSLGGVTKAFF; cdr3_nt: TGTGCCAGCAGCTTGGGGGGTGTGACTAAAGCTTTCTTT
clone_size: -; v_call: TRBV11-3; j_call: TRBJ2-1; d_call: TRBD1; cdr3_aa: CASSPGQGNNNEQFF; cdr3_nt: TGTGCCAGCAGCCCAGGACAGGGGAACAACAATGAGCAGTTCTTC
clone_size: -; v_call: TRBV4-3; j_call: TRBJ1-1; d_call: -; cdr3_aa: CASSHRIQGWTEAFF; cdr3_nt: TGCGCCAGCAGTCATAGGATACAGGGTTGGACTGAAGCTTTCTTT
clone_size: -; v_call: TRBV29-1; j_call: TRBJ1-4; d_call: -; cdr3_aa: CSVEAGNYEKLFF; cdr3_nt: TGCAGCGTTGAAGCAGGCAATTATGAAAAACTGTTTTTT
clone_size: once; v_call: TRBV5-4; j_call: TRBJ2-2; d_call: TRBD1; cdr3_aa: CASSLVAGTGGTGELFF; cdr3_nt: TGTGCCAGCAGCTTGGTGGCCGGGACAGGGGGCACCGGGGAGCTGTTTTTT
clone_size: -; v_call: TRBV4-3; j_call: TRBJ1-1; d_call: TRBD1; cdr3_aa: CASSPRRGPNTEAFF; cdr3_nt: TGCGCCAGCAGCCCCCGAAGGGGGCCGAACACTGAAGCTTTCTTT
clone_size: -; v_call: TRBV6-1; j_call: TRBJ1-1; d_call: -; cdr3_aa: CASSESAGEKAFF; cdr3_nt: TGTGCCAGCAGTGAATCGGCAGGGGAGAAAGCTTTCTTT
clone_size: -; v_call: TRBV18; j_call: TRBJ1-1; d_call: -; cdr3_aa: CASSPQREGLNTEAFF; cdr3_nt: TGTGCCAGCTCACCACAAAGAGAGGGTTTGAACACTGAAGCTTTCTTT
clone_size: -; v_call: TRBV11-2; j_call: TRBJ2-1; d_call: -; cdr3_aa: CASSLVTSPYNEQFF; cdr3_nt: TGTGCCAGCAGCTTAGTCACTAGCCCCTACAATGAGCAGTTCTTC
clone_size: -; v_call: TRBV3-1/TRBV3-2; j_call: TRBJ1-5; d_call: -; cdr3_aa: CPMWEILEFSNQPQHF; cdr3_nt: TGCCCCATGTGGGAGATCTTAGAATTTTCTAATCAGCCCCAGCATTTT
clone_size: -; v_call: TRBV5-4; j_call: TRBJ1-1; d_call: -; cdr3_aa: CASSEGIIFTEAFF; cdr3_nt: TGTGCCAGCAGCGAGGGTATAATCTTCACTGAAGCTTTCTTT
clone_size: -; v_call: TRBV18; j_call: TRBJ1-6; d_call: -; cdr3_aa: CASSLTRQLNSPLHF; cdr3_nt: TGTGCCAGCTCACTGACCAGACAGCTTAATTCACCCCTCCACTTT
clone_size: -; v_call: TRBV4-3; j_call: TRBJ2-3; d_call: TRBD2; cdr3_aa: CASSQGTSGGKRGDTQYF; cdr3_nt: TGCGCCAGCAGCCAAGGGACTAGCGGGGGCAAACGGGGAGATACGCAGTATTTT
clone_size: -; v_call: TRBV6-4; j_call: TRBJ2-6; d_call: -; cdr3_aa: CASSEGASSGANVLTF; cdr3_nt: TGTGCCAGCAGTGAGGGAGCTTCCTCTGGGGCCAACGTCCTGACTTTC
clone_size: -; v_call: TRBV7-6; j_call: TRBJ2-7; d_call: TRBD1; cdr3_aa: CASSFTGDYEQYF; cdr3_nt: TGTGCCAGCAGCTTTACAGGGGACTACGAGCAGTACTTC
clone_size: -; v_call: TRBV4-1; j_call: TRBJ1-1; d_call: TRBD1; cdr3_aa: CASSFRTGGNTEAFF; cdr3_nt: TGCGCCAGCAGCTTCCGGACAGGGGGTAACACTGAAGCTTTCTTT
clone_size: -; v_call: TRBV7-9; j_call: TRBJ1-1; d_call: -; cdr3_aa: CASSLGQARMNTEAFF; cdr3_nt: TGTGCCAGCAGCTTAGGACAGGCCAGGATGAACACTGAAGCTTTCTTT
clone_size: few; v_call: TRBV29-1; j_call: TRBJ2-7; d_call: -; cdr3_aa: CSVEGPNEQYF; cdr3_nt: TGCAGCGTAGAGGGTCCCAACGAGCAGTACTTC
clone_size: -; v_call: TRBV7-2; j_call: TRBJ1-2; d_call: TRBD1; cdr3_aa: CASSDPTGDYYGYTF; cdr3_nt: TGTGCCAGCAGCGACCCTACAGGGGATTACTATGGCTACACCTTC
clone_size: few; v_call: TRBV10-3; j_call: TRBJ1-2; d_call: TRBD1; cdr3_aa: CAISERQGSPGFRYGYTF; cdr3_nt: TGTGCCATCAGTGAGCGACAGGGCAGCCCAGGGTTCCGCTATGGCTACACCTTC
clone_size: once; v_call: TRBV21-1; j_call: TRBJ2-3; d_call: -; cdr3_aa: CASSEGQGKADTQYF; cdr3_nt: TGTGCCAGCAGCGAAGGACAGGGAAAGGCAGATACGCAGTATTTT
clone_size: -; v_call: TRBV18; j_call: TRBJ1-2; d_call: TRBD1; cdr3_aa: CASSPDRGNGYTF; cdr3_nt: TGTGCCAGCTCACCCGACAGGGGCAATGGCTACACCTTC
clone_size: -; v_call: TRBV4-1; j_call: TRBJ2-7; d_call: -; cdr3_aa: CASSRGGSLSYEQYF; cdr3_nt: TGCGCCAGCAGCCGAGGAGGGTCCCTCTCCTACGAGCAGTACTTC
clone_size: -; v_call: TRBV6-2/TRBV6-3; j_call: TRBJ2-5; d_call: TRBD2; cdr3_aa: CASSSPGLAGQETQYF; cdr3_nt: TGTGCCAGCAGTTCCCCAGGACTAGCGGGGCAAGAGACCCAGTACTTC
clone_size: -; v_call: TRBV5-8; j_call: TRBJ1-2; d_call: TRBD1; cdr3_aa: CASSLGSGGALKVYTF; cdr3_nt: TGTGCCAGCAGCTTGGGTTCAGGGGGCGCACTCAAAGTCTACACCTTC
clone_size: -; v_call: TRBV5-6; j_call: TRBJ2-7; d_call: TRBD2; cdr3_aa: CASSFILSGGYEQYF; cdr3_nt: TGTGCCAGCAGCTTTATTCTTTCGGGGGGCTACGAGCAGTACTTC
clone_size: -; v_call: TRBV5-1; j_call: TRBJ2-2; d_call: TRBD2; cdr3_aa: CASSLYVGGVITGELFF; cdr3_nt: TGCGCCAGCAGCTTGTATGTGGGAGGGGTGATCACCGGGGAGCTGTTTTTT
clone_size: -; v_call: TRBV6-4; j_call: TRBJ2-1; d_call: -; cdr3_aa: CASSVQGFGNEQFF; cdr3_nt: TGTGCCAGCAGTGTGCAGGGTTTCGGCAATGAGCAGTTCTTC
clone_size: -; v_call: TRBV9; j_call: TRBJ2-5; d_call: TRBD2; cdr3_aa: CARSRGGATAQETQYF; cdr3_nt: TGTGCCCGCAGCCGGGGGGGGGCCACAGCCCAAGAGACCCAGTACTTC
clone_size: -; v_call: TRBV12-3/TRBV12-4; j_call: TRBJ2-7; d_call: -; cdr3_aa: CASGPVGFGEQYF; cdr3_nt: TGTGCCAGCGGCCCCGTCGGGTTTGGGGAGCAGTACTTC
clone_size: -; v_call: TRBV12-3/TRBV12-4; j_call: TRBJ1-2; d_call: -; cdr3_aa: CASSADSYGYTF; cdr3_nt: TGTGCCAGCAGCGCGGACAGTTATGGCTACACCTTC
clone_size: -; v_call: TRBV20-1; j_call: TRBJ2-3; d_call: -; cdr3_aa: CSLGEDTQYF; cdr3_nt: TGCAGCCTAGGGGAAGATACGCAGTATTTT
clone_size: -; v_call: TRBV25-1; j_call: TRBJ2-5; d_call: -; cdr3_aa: CASSEFTGETQYF; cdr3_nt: TGTGCCAGCAGTGAATTTACAGGAGAGACCCAGTACTTC
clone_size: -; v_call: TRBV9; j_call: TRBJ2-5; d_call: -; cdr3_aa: CASSVDGSVETQYF; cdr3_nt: TGTGCCAGCAGCGTAGATGGCAGCGTCGAAACCCAGTACTTC
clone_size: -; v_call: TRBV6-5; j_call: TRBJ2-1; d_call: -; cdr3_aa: CASSWDSSYNEQFF; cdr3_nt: TGTGCCAGCAGCTGGGACTCCTCCTACAATGAGCAGTTCTTC
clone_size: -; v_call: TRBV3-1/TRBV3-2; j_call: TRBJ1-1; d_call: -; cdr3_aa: CASSQLGVNTEAFF; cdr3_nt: TGTGCCAGCAGCCAACTAGGGGTGAACACTGAAGCTTTCTTT